A selection of T cell receptor beta chains follows, all from one sample in a study of vaccination and CD4 T cells after COVID-19. No antigen has been identified for these receptors. Each CDR3 protein is one row after TCRdb ran MiXCR on the PCR reads. The sample has roughly 20,000 distinct CDR3 sequences, 55% to 65% seen once; the top ten hold roughly 23%. The sequencing here drew on CD4+ T cells from blood, cultured in vitro, taken before SARS-CoV-2 vaccination. The source is a human donor who received a COVID-19 vaccine. Both conserved end residues are part of each CDR3. D genes are given only for firm matches. Size is omitted from some rows. Given values are once, few, many or a class for expanded clones.

d_call clone_size j_call v_call cdr3_nt cdr3_aa
- - TRBJ1-1 TRBV10-1 TGCGCCAGCAGTGCGGAAAGGGGGTCTGAAGCTTTCTTT CASSAERGSEAFF
TRBD2 - TRBJ2-5 TRBV24-1 TGTGCCACCAGTGGTACTAGCGGAACTCAAGAGACCCAGTACTTC CATSGTSGTQETQYF
- few TRBJ2-5 TRBV7-3 TGTGCCAGCAGCGGACGGCAGGGAAAGAAGACCCAGTACTTC CASSGRQGKKTQYF
TRBD2 - TRBJ2-5 TRBV18 TGTGCCAGCTCACCACGACCGGTATCTGACGGGACTAGTTATGAGACCCAGTACTTC CASSPRPVSDGTSYETQYF
- - TRBJ1-2 TRBV24-1 TGTGCCACCATAAATAACTATGGCTACACCTTC CATINNYGYTF
- few TRBJ2-1 TRBV7-9 TGTGCCAGCAGCTTAGCGGGGAGCTCCTACAATGAGCAGTTCTTC CASSLAGSSYNEQFF
TRBD1 - TRBJ1-2 TRBV2 TGTGCCAGCAGCCGAGCTCAGGGGGCAGTTGGCTACACCTTC CASSRAQGAVGYTF
- - TRBJ1-5 TRBV7-8 TGTGCCAGCAGCTCCGGGACTACAAGCAATCAGCCCCAGCATTTT CASSSGTTSNQPQHF
- - TRBJ2-5 TRBV30 TGTGCCTGGAGTACAGGGTGGGGCCAAGAGACCCAGTACTTC CAWSTGWGQETQYF
- - TRBJ1-3 TRBV1 TGCACCAGCAGCCAAGTTCCGCGGCAAAAAACAGAGGGTGGAAACACCATATATTTT CTSSQVPRQKTEGGNTIYF
- - TRBJ1-2 TRBV7-8 TGTGCCAGCAGCTTAGACGGTTACGGCTATGGCTACACCTTC CASSLDGYGYGYTF
TRBD1 - TRBJ1-1 TRBV27 TGTGCCAGCAGTTTCGGGACAGGGACGATGAACACTGAAGCTTTCTTT CASSFGTGTMNTEAFF